This TCR beta chain was captured in a study of shared clonotypes between healthy human individuals. Study results and limitations: The low donor count limited represented genetic and exposure-history diversity.

The repertoire was sequenced with immunoSEQ multiplex PCR; TCRdb's copy has only in-frame clones and lacks some. The sample holds under 600,000 clones, 97% seen once. The CDR3 is made up of 18 amino acids. V was clipped by 3 bases and J by 2 bases; unmatched bases: 15. Germline V gene data show CDR1 as SGHRS and CDR2 as YFSETQ. Naive CD4+ cells were CD45RA-selected; the remaining cells were memory. Remarks on this clone: The antigen is unknown.

This clonotype was sampled from a woman aged 25 to 39 in good health. Sequenced: naive CD4+ T cells sorted from blood. Specified subset: CD45RA+ positively selected. This chain uses TRBV5-1 with TRBJ2-7, with 9 bases that match TRBD2. CDR3 sequence (DNA): TGCGCCAGCAGCTCTGGGTTGGCTAGCGGGATTCTTACCTACGAGCAGTACTTC. This codes for CASSSGLASGILTYEQYF.